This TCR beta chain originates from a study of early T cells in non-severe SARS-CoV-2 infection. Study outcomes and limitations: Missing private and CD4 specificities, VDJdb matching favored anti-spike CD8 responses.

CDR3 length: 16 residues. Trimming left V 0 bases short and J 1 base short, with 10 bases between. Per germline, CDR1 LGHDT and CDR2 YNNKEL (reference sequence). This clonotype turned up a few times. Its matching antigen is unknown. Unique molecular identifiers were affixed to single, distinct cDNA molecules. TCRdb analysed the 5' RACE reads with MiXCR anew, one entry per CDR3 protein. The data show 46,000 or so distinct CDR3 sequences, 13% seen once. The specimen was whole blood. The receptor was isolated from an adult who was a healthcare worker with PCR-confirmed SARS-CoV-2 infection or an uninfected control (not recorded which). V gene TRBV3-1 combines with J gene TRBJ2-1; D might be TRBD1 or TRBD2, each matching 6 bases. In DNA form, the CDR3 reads TGTGCCAGCAGCCAAGAAGGGGGGATATCCTACAATGAGCAGTTCTTC. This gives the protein CASSQEGGISYNEQFF.